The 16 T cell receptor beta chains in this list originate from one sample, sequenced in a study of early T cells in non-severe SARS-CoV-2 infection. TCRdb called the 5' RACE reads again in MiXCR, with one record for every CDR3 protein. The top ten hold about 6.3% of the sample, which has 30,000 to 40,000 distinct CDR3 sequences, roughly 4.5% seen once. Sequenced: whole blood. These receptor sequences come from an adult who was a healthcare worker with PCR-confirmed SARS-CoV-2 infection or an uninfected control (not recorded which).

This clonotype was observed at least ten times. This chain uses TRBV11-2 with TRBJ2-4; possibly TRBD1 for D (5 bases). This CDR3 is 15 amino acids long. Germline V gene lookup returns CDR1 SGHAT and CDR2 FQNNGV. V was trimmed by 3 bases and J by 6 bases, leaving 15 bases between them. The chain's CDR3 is CASSFYQGLRNIQYF. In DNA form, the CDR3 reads TGTGCCAGCAGCTTCTATCAGGGTCTTAGAAACATTCAGTACTTC.

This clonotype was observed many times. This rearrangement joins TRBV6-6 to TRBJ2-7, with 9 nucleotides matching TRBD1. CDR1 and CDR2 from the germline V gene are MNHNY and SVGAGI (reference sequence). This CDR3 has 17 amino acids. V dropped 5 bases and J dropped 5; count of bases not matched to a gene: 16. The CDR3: CASSPGQGHHWSHEQYF. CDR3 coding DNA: TGTGCCAGCAGTCCGGGACAGGGCCACCACTGGTCCCACGAGCAGTACTTC.

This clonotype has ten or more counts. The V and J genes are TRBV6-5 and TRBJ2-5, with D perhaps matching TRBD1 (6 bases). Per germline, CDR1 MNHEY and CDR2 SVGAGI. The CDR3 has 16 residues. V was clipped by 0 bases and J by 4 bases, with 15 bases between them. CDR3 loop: CASSYSRQGTLETQYF. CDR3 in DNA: TGTGCCAGCAGTTACTCGAGGCAGGGGACGTTAGAGACCCAGTACTTC.

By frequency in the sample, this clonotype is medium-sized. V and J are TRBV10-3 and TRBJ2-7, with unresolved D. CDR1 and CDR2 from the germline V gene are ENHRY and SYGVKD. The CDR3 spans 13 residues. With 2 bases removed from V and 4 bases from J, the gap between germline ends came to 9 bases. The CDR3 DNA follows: TGTGCCATCAGTGAGCCCTGGGTGTACGAGCAGTACTTC. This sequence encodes CAISEPWVYEQYF.

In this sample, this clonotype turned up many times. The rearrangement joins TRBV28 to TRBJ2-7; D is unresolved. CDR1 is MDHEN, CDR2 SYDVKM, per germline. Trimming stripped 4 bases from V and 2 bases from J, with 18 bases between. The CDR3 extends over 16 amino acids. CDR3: CASSSPTALEAYEQYF. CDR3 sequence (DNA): TGTGCCAGCAGTTCCCCCACAGCACTCGAGGCCTACGAGCAGTACTTC.

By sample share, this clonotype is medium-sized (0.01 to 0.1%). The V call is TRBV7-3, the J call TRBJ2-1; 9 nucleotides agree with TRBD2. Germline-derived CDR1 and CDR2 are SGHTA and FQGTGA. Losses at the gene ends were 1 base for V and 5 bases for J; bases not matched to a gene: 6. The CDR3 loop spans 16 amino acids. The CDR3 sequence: CASSLRASGNDNEQFF. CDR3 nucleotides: TGTGCCAGCAGCTTAAGAGCTAGCGGGAACGACAATGAGCAGTTCTTC.

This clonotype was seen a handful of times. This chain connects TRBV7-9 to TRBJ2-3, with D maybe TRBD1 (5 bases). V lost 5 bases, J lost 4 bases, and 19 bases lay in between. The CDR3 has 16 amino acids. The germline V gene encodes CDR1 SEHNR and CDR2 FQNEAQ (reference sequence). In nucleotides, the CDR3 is TGTGCCAGCAGCCGAGATATGGGGCCCAGGGCAGATACGCAGTATTTT. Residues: CASSRDMGPRADTQYF.

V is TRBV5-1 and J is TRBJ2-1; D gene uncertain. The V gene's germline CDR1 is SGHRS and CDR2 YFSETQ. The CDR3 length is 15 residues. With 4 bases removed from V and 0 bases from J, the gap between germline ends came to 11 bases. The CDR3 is CASSPAQSSYNEQFF. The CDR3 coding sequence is TGCGCCAGCAGCCCCGCCCAGAGCTCCTACAATGAGCAGTTCTTC. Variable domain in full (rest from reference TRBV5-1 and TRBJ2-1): KAGVTQTPRYLIKTRGQQVTLSCSPISGHRSVSWYQQTPGQGLQFLFEYFSETQRNKGNFPGRFSGRQFSNSRSEMNVSTLELGDSALYLCASSPAQSSYNEQFFGPGTRLTVL.

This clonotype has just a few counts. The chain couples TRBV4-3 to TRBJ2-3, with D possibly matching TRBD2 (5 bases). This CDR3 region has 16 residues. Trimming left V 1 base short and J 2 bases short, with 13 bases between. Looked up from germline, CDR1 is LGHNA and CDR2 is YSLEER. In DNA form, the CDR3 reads TGCGCCAGCAGCCAAGCGGAAGGACTGCCCACAGATACGCAGTATTTT. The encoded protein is CASSQAEGLPTDTQYF.

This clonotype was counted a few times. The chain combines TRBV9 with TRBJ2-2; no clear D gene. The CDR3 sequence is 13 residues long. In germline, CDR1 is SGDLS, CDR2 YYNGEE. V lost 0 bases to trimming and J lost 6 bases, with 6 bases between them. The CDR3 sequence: CASSVAAAGELFF. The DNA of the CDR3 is TGTGCCAGCAGCGTAGCGGCAGCCGGGGAGCTGTTTTTT.

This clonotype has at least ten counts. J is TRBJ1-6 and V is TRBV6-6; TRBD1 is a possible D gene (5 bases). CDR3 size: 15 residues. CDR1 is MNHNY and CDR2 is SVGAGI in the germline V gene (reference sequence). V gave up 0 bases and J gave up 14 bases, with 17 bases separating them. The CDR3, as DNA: TGTGCCAGCAGTTACTCAGAGCTGGGGGTAGGGGCCCTCCACTTT. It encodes CASSYSELGVGALHF.

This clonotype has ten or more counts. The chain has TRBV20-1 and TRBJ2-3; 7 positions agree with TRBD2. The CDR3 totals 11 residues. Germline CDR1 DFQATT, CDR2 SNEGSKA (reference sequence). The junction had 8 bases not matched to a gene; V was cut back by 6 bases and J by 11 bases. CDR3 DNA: TGCAGTGCCCTCCTAGCGGATTTGCAGTATTTT. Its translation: CSALLADLQYF.

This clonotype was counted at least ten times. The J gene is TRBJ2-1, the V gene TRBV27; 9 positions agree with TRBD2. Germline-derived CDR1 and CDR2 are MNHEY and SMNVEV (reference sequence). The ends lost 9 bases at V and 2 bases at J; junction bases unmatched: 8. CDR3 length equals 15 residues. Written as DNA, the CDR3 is TGTGCCAGTCACCTCACTAGCGGGCCCTACAATGAGCAGTTCTTC. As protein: CASHLTSGPYNEQFF.

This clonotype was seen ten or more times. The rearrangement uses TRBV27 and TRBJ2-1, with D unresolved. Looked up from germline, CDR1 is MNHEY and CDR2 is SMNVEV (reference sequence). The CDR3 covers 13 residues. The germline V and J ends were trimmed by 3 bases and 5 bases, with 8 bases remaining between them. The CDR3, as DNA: TGTGCCAGCAGTTTCACCCTAAACAATGAGCAGTTCTTC. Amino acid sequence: CASSFTLNNEQFF.

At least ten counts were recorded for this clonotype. The CDR3 loop is CASSSIVAGSYNEQFF. The CDR3 nucleotides are TGTGCCAGCAGCTCCATCGTGGCGGGGAGCTACAATGAGCAGTTCTTC. The rearrangement uses TRBV7-6 and TRBJ2-1; possible D gene TRBD2, 6 bases. V was pared by 4 bases and J by 3 bases, with 16 bases between. CDR3 length: 16 amino acids. From germline, CDR1 is SGHVS and CDR2 FNYEAQ.

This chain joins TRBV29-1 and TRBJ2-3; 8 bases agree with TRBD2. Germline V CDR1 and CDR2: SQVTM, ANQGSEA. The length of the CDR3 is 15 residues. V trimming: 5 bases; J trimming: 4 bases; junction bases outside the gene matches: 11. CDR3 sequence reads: CSVTPVGRGPDTQYF. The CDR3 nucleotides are TGCAGCGTTACCCCGGTCGGGAGGGGCCCAGATACGCAGTATTTT.